This T cell receptor beta chain came from a study of beta chain features in type 1 diabetes. CD45RO/CCR7/CD25/CD127/CD95/CD27 sorting isolated CD4+ naive, central memory, regulatory and stem cell-like memory cells. The isolated RNA, all of it, was reverse transcribed, so expressed TCRB transcripts were what got sequenced. The data were produced by immunoSEQ multiplex PCR, yet TCRdb's version contains in-frame clones alone and is incomplete. The sample records about 150,000 clones, 9% to 12% being singletons. This clone came up once. Its antigen is unidentified. The germline gene is not matched at one end of the junction; a read error may be the cause. The study's findings and limits: VDJ junctions sequenced from type 1 diabetes patients showed fewer insertions and more deletions. There was a moderate but significant shortening of TCRB CDR3s in all four CD4+ subsets of Type 1 diabetes patients.

The CDR3 contains 16 residues. Germline values: CDR1 SEHNR, CDR2 FQNEAQ (reference sequence). The clonotype comes from a man aged 30-40 years with type 1 diabetes. The chain recombines TRBV7-9 with TRBJ2-5; 11 bases are shared with TRBD2. Sequenced: central memory CD4+ T cells from blood. CDR3 bases: TGTGCTAGCAGCTTAGCAACTAGCGGGAGTGGAGAGACCCAGTACTTC. Amino acids: CASSLATSGSGETQYF.